Sequencing of this TCR beta chain was carried out in a study of multiple sclerosis patients with progressive multifocal leukoencephalopathy (dated by TCRdb to about 2019). For context, the study as a whole: The study examined peripheral T and B cells of MS patients who developed PML (4 under natalizumab, 1 after alemtuzumab) and treated patients who did not. Two natalizumab-treated patients who later developed PML were followed longitudinally from before therapy through 6 and 12 months to PML onset. The goal was to find JC virus-specific or public T-cell expansions that arose at the time of PML onset. The investigation overall reported the following: TRB clones above 0.5% frequency appeared only in PML patients, but expanded clones at PML onset were already present before and during natalizumab therapy. At the time PML developed, no common TRBV or TRBJ gene usage or preferential TRBV-TRBJ pairings were detected. Lower normalized Shannon entropy suggested less diverse TRB repertoires in most PML patients, whereas the natalizumab-treated controls showed values near 1. Given the small, descriptive cohort, it remained unclear whether the study findings reflect JC virus infection or general immunocompromise. The analysis covered only peripheral blood, although cerebrospinal fluid or brain lymphocytes might be more informative for natalizumab-associated PML.

Taken with the paper, the label for time point translates to: five to six months of natalizumab therapy. The treatment or condition label here, explained by the study, means: on natalizumab therapy at sampling. All listed patients had previously received interferon beta, and all PML patients were female. Blood samples at T1 and T2 were obtained at 6 and 12 months of natalizumab therapy, respectively. Ficoll-Hypaque density gradient centrifugation was used to isolate peripheral blood mononuclear cells. This clone was observed a handful of times. Its antigen remains undetermined. It has no much larger one-base neighbor in the sample; base qualities were not kept. Library preparation employed the immunoSEQ multiplex PCR assay. Synthetic inline TR CDR3 controls covering all V-J pairings were spiked into each PCR so that template counts could be estimated and amplification bias removed. Reads were processed so that amplification and sequencing bias were reduced, and quantification was performed against synthetic TR CDR3 analogs. The paper's data handling went like this. Raw data were processed in ImmunoSEQ Analyzer, with out-of-frame sequences and CDR3s containing stop codons removed, and genes were named according to IMGT nomenclature. Normalized Shannon entropy, defined as 1 minus Pielou's evenness, was used to summarize repertoire diversity. Only TRB sequences sharing the V gene, the J gene and the CDR3 were counted as identical. Public PML clonotypes were CDR3s shared by two or more PML-onset samples but absent earlier, in controls, and in public databases. Skylign with the observed count method was used to analyze CDR3 amino acid composition at each position. The clones in this table, taken by TCRdb from immuneACCESS, are in-frame only. Not every clone is retained; where verified, under half of the shortfall comes from an unresolved V gene, and the cause of the rest is unknown. From that table come the V and J calls and clone size; the DNA was used to work out D and trimming. The sample yields under 30,000 clones; approximately 89% were counted once. Jointly, the top ten make up about 1.6% of the sample.

The trim is 1 base for V and 4 bases for J, with a gap of 11 bases between the germline ends. Counted from cysteine to phenylalanine, this CDR3 has 14 amino acids. The kept DNA is CDR3 alone, 42 bases in frame from the first base. CDR1 and CDR2 are read off the germline V gene as SGHRS and YFSETQ. The sample here was PBMCs, taken from a patient treated with natalizumab. The sequence came from a human donor with multiple sclerosis. The V gene is TRBV5-1 and the J gene is TRBJ1-2, with TRBD1 perhaps the D gene, on 5 matching bases. At the DNA level, the sequence is TGCGCCAGCAGCTTGAGTCCAGGGACCTATGGCTACACCTTC. Protein translation: CASSLSPGTYGYTF.